This is a list of T cell receptor beta chains from one sample in a study of T cell responses to AZD1222 COVID-19 vaccine. Using immunoSEQ multiplex PCR, the repertoire was profiled, and TCRdb retains in-frame clones only, with some absent. The sample includes 110,000 to 150,000 clones, 75% to 90% seen only once; the top ten take around 1.5%. Sample: peripheral blood, taken on day 0 of AZD1222 vaccination. All receptors derive from an adult in good health. The CDR3 runs from the conserved cysteine through the conserved F or W. Fields, in order: J gene, clone size, D gene, V gene, CDR3 protein, CDR3 DNA. A D gene is named only where the DNA matches it firmly. Some rows have no size entry. The others give once, few or many, or a class for an expanded clone.

J gene: TRBJ1-1; clone size: NA; D gene: NA; V gene: TRBV5-1; CDR3 protein: CASSQGGGLNTEAFF; CDR3 DNA: TGCGCCAGCAGCCAGGGTGGGGGGTTGAACACTGAAGCTTTCTTT
J gene: TRBJ2-7; clone size: NA; D gene: NA; V gene: TRBV5-4; CDR3 protein: CASSLRSGYEQYF; CDR3 DNA: TGTGCCAGCAGCTTGCGCAGCGGCTACGAGCAGTACTTC
J gene: TRBJ1-2; clone size: NA; D gene: NA; V gene: TRBV18; CDR3 protein: CASSVDRIAGGYTF; CDR3 DNA: TGTGCCAGCTCAGTTGACAGGATCGCTGGAGGCTACACCTTC
J gene: TRBJ2-1; clone size: NA; D gene: TRBD2; V gene: TRBV5-5; CDR3 protein: CASSLTAGGPGEQFF; CDR3 DNA: TGTGCCAGCAGCTTGACTGCGGGAGGGCCGGGGGAGCAGTTCTTC
J gene: TRBJ1-1; clone size: NA; D gene: NA; V gene: TRBV30; CDR3 protein: CAWSVRNREGGEAFF; CDR3 DNA: TGTGCCTGGAGTGTACGGAACAGGGAAGGGGGTGAAGCTTTCTTT
J gene: TRBJ2-1; clone size: NA; D gene: TRBD1; V gene: TRBV5-1; CDR3 protein: CASSSRTGAVDEQFF; CDR3 DNA: TGCGCCAGCAGCTCCAGGACAGGGGCGGTTGATGAGCAGTTCTTC
J gene: TRBJ2-7; clone size: NA; D gene: NA; V gene: TRBV30; CDR3 protein: CAWSVQRVPEQYF; CDR3 DNA: TGTGCCTGGAGTGTACAGAGGGTGCCCGAGCAGTACTTC
J gene: TRBJ1-1; clone size: once; D gene: NA; V gene: TRBV9; CDR3 protein: CASSPGRVNTEAFF; CDR3 DNA: TGTGCCAGCTCCCCAGGGAGAGTGAACACTGAAGCTTTCTTT
J gene: TRBJ1-1; clone size: NA; D gene: NA; V gene: TRBV20-1; CDR3 protein: CSASVSTEAFF; CDR3 DNA: TGCAGTGCTAGTGTAAGCACTGAAGCTTTCTTT
J gene: TRBJ1-3; clone size: NA; D gene: NA; V gene: TRBV11-2; CDR3 protein: CASSSVRHLGNTIYF; CDR3 DNA: TGTGCCAGCAGCTCAGTTCGGCACCTTGGAAACACCATATATTTT
J gene: TRBJ2-3; clone size: NA; D gene: NA; V gene: TRBV19; CDR3 protein: CASNPLGAGKLDTQYF; CDR3 DNA: TGTGCCAGTAACCCGCTGGGCGCGGGGAAGTTGGATACGCAGTATTTT
J gene: TRBJ1-1; clone size: NA; D gene: NA; V gene: TRBV27; CDR3 protein: CATSRVRGRDTEAFF; CDR3 DNA: TGTGCCACCTCCCGGGTACGGGGCCGGGACACTGAAGCTTTCTTT
J gene: TRBJ1-2; clone size: NA; D gene: NA; V gene: TRBV18; CDR3 protein: CASSFDRSNYGYTF; CDR3 DNA: TGTGCCAGCTCCTTTGACAGGTCTAACTATGGCTACACCTTC
J gene: TRBJ1-1; clone size: few; D gene: NA; V gene: TRBV14; CDR3 protein: CASSRALVGVWDTEAFF; CDR3 DNA: TGTGCCAGCAGCCGAGCTCTCGTGGGGGTTTGGGACACTGAAGCTTTCTTT
J gene: TRBJ2-7; clone size: NA; D gene: NA; V gene: TRBV5-5; CDR3 protein: CASSLLVRGKSEQYF; CDR3 DNA: TGTGCCAGCAGCTTGCTCGTTAGGGGAAAATCCGAGCAGTACTTC
J gene: TRBJ1-1; clone size: NA; D gene: NA; V gene: TRBV5-1; CDR3 protein: CASSFLGGLDTEAFF; CDR3 DNA: TGCGCCAGCAGCTTTCTGGGCGGTCTGGATACTGAAGCTTTCTTT
J gene: TRBJ1-5; clone size: NA; D gene: NA; V gene: TRBV18; CDR3 protein: CASSPPGSQDQPQHF; CDR3 DNA: TGTGCCAGCTCACCACCGGGCAGTCAAGATCAGCCCCAGCATTTT
J gene: TRBJ1-5; clone size: once; D gene: NA; V gene: TRBV7-2; CDR3 protein: CASSLSGGYNQPQHF; CDR3 DNA: TGTGCCAGCAGCTTATCCGGGGGATACAATCAGCCCCAGCATTTT
J gene: TRBJ2-1; clone size: once; D gene: NA; V gene: TRBV6-4; CDR3 protein: CASSQSTSYNEQFF; CDR3 DNA: TGTGCCAGCAGCCAATCTACTAGCTACAATGAGCAGTTCTTC
J gene: TRBJ1-5; clone size: NA; D gene: TRBD1; V gene: TRBV5-5; CDR3 protein: CASSLTGGHQPQHF; CDR3 DNA: TGTGCCAGCAGCTTGACAGGGGGTCATCAGCCCCAGCATTTT
J gene: TRBJ1-5; clone size: NA; D gene: NA; V gene: TRBV25-1; CDR3 protein: CASSEPGSHQPQHF; CDR3 DNA: TGTGCCAGCAGTGAACCCGGGAGCCACCAGCCCCAGCATTTT
J gene: TRBJ1-6; clone size: NA; D gene: NA; V gene: TRBV19; CDR3 protein: CASGWPNSPLHF; CDR3 DNA: TGTGCTTCGGGGTGGCCAAATTCACCCCTCCACTTT
J gene: TRBJ1-1; clone size: once; D gene: TRBD1; V gene: TRBV6-5; CDR3 protein: CASRPPGQGKQAFF; CDR3 DNA: TGTGCCAGCAGACCTCCGGGACAGGGAAAGCAAGCTTTCTTT
J gene: TRBJ1-1; clone size: NA; D gene: NA; V gene: TRBV12-5; CDR3 protein: CASGLDVGGWTEAFF; CDR3 DNA: TGTGCTAGTGGTTTGGATGTAGGGGGATGGACTGAAGCTTTCTTT
J gene: TRBJ1-5; clone size: NA; D gene: NA; V gene: TRBV18; CDR3 protein: CASSPGNQPQHF; CDR3 DNA: TGTGCCAGCTCACCAGGGAATCAGCCCCAGCATTTT
J gene: TRBJ1-1; clone size: NA; D gene: NA; V gene: TRBV7-6; CDR3 protein: CASSLVGNWGSQIVNTEAFF; CDR3 DNA: TGTGCCAGCAGCTTAGTCGGTAATTGGGGTTCTCAGATCGTGAACACTGAAGCTTTCTTT
J gene: TRBJ1-6; clone size: NA; D gene: NA; V gene: TRBV9; CDR3 protein: CASSVEAGHNSPLHF; CDR3 DNA: TGTGCCAGCAGCGTAGAGGCAGGGCACAATTCACCCCTCCACTTT
J gene: TRBJ1-1; clone size: NA; D gene: TRBD1; V gene: TRBV6-5; CDR3 protein: CATDREGGTEAFF; CDR3 DNA: TGTGCCACCGACAGGGAAGGTGGCACTGAAGCTTTCTTT